These 23 T cell receptor beta chains share one sample of origin, sequenced in a study of CD8 T cells in ankylosing spondylitis. TCRdb recomputed calls from the 5' RACE reads with MiXCR, one row per CDR3 protein. The repertoire includes under 250,000 distinct CDR3 sequences, roughly 8.2% of them detected once, and around 4.8% sits in the top ten. Sequenced material: blood, either unsorted or a sorted T cell fraction (not recorded which). These receptors were obtained from a female donor with ankylosing spondylitis or in good health (not recorded which).

This clonotype was counted at least ten times. The V and J genes are TRBV4-3 and TRBJ1-5; TRBD1 matches at 10 bases. Germline-derived CDR1 and CDR2 are LGHNA and YSLEER. V dropped 4 bases and J dropped 4; count of bases not matched to a gene: 4. The CDR3 is 15 amino acids. CDR3 sequence reads: CASSPEGQGNQPQHF. The CDR3 DNA reads TGCGCCAGCAGCCCAGAGGGACAGGGGAATCAGCCCCAGCATTTT.

This clonotype showed up many times. CDR3 nucleotides: TGCGCCAGCAGCTTGGGACCAAACAATGAGCAGTTCTTC. Translating gives CASSLGPNNEQFF. The chain combines TRBV5-1 with TRBJ2-1; no firm D call. This CDR3 is built from 13 residues. Germline values: CDR1 SGHRS, CDR2 YFSETQ. The germline V and J ends were trimmed by 0 bases and 5 bases, with 6 bases remaining between them.

This clonotype was detected ten times or more. J is TRBJ2-3 and V is TRBV3-1, with D possibly being TRBD1 or TRBD2 (7 bases each). This CDR3 is built from 16 residues. Germline values: CDR1 LGHDT, CDR2 YNNKEL (reference sequence). The germline V and J ends were trimmed by 6 bases and 3 bases, with 19 bases remaining between them. CDR3 nucleotide sequence: TGTGCCAGCAGTTCAGGGGGGGGCCGGTCAACAGATACGCAGTATTTT. This codes for CASSSGGGRSTDTQYF.

In its sample, this clonotype was seen many times. The V and J genes are TRBV5-1 and TRBJ2-7; 7 bases fit TRBD2. The CDR3 extends over 16 amino acids. V lost 2 bases and J lost 6; bases outside the gene matches: 14. The germline V gene encodes CDR1 SGHRS and CDR2 YFSETQ. CDR3 in DNA: TGCGCCAGCAGCTTCGATGTAGCGGAGGGCGGGAGCGAGCAGTACTTC. Translated: CASSFDVAEGGSEQYF.

In the case of this clonotype: A much more abundant neighbour one base away suggests this may be a read error. The chain recombines TRBV5-1 with TRBJ2-3; perhaps TRBD2 as D (6 bases). Germline CDR1 and CDR2: SGHRS and YFSETQ. Trimming pared 0 bases from V and 1 base from J, leaving 15 bases between. This CDR3 is built from 17 residues. CDR3 sequence: CASSLGLATGGTDTQYF. DNA for the CDR3: TGCGCCAGCAGCTTGGGGCTAGCGACCGGGGGCACAGATACGCAGTATTTT.

This clonotype was seen repeatedly, ten times or more. The chain employs TRBV10-1 and TRBJ1-1; tentative D call: TRBD1 (5 bases). The CDR3 runs 13 residues. The V and J ends lost 2 bases and 7 bases respectively, with 11 bases between them. In germline, CDR1 is WNHNN, CDR2 SYGVQD (reference sequence). The CDR3 DNA reads TGCGCCAGCAGTGAGAGGCAGGGTGGTGAAGCTTTCTTT. Its protein product is CASSERQGGEAFF.

Many counts were recorded for this clonotype. The J gene is TRBJ2-3, the V gene TRBV10-3; TRBD2 might be the D (6 bases). The V and J ends lost 4 bases and 5 bases respectively, with 13 bases between them. This CDR3 has 14 residues. Germline CDR1 reads ENHRY; CDR2 reads SYGVKD. In nucleotides, the CDR3 is TGTGCCATCAGTGCCAGCGGGCCGGTAGATACGCAGTATTTT. It specifies CAISASGPVDTQYF.

Many counts were recorded for this clonotype. The chain is built from TRBV12-3 or TRBV12-4 and TRBJ1-1, with 7 bases identical to TRBD1. The CDR3 length is 14 residues. V trimming: 4 bases; J trimming: 4 bases; junction bases outside the gene matches: 6. In DNA form, the CDR3 reads TGTGCCAGCAGTTCGGGACAGTTTGTCACTGAAGCTTTCTTT. Protein product: CASSSGQFVTEAFF.

There are a few counts of this clonotype. The chain uses TRBV11-2 and TRBJ2-4, with D perhaps being TRBD1 or TRBD2 (5 bases each). From germline, CDR1 is SGHAT and CDR2 FQNNGV. The CDR3 totals 17 residues. The ends were cut back, 0 bases at V and 1 base at J, with 13 bases in the middle. CDR3 bases: TGTGCCAGCAGCTTAGAAGGGGTGGGAGTTGCCAAAAACATTCAGTACTTC. This sequence encodes CASSLEGVGVAKNIQYF.

This clonotype was observed at least ten times. The J gene is TRBJ1-1, the V gene TRBV7-9, with D possibly matching TRBD1 (5 bases). This CDR3 has 13 residues. Germline V gene data show CDR1 as SEHNR and CDR2 as FQNEAQ (reference sequence). Trimming cost V 4 bases and J 6 bases, with 12 bases left between them. CDR3 amino acids: CASSSSGGAEAFF. The CDR3 region has the DNA TGTGCCAGCAGCTCTAGCGGGGGGGCTGAAGCTTTCTTT.

At least ten counts were recorded for this clonotype. The rearrangement uses TRBV20-1 and TRBJ2-7; D might be TRBD2 (6 bases). This CDR3 has 14 amino acids. From germline, CDR1 is DFQATT and CDR2 SNEGSKA (reference sequence). V was cut by 3 bases and J by 3 bases, with 15 bases left in between. The DNA for the CDR3 is TGCAGTGCTAGTTGGGACTTCCGTCACTACGAGCAGTACTTC. This sequence encodes CSASWDFRHYEQYF.

This clonotype was counted many times. The chain uses TRBV2 and TRBJ1-1; D remains unclear. Deletions cut 3 bases from V and 8 bases from J, with 7 bases between. The length of the CDR3 is 11 residues. Germline values: CDR1 SNHLY, CDR2 FYNNEI. DNA for the CDR3: TGTGCCAGCAGTGAGGCCAGCGAAGCTTTCTTT. Protein sequence: CASSEASEAFF.

This clonotype was observed many times. The genes are TRBV13 and TRBJ2-3; D is possibly TRBD2 (5 bases). The CDR3 extends over 14 amino acids. V was clipped by 5 bases and J by 2 bases, with 11 bases between them. The germline CDR1 and CDR2 sequences are PRHDT and FYEKMQ (reference sequence). The CDR3 sequence: CASSSGLSTDTQYF. In DNA, the CDR3 is TGTGCCAGCAGCAGCGGACTTTCCACAGATACGCAGTATTTT.

This clonotype was seen at least ten times. The genes are TRBV11-1 and TRBJ1-2; no definite D call. Between the trimmed V and J ends, which lost 6 bases and 5 bases, there was a span of 13 bases. Looked up from germline, CDR1 is SGHAT and CDR2 is FQDESV (reference sequence). The CDR3 is made up of 13 amino acids. The DNA of the CDR3 is TGTGCCAGCAGTATGACTGGAGATTATGGCTACACCTTC. Protein sequence: CASSMTGDYGYTF.

At least ten counts were recorded for this clonotype. The gene calls are TRBV5-1 and TRBJ2-7; 13 bases match TRBD2. The V segment lost 3 bases and the J segment 0 bases; nucleotides outside the gene matches: 18. Looked up from germline, CDR1 is SGHRS and CDR2 is YFSETQ. The CDR3 runs 21 residues. CDR3 sequence (DNA): TGCGCCAGCAGCTCTGGACGCAGAGTGGGACTAGCGGGGCAGGACTCCTACGAGCAGTACTTC. Translating it yields CASSSGRRVGLAGQDSYEQYF.

This clonotype came up many times. The chain carries TRBV18 and TRBJ2-1; unclear D gene. CDR1 is KGHSH, CDR2 LQKENI, per germline. The CDR3 extends over 12 amino acids. Trimming removed 3 bases at V and 12 bases at J, with 12 bases between. This CDR3 is CASSPYFRPQFF. CDR3 DNA sequence: TGTGCCAGCTCACCCTACTTCCGACCGCAGTTCTTC.

This clonotype was counted many times. DNA of the CDR3: TGCAGTGCGTGGACCTTTAGCCTGGCATTCGGCTACACCTTC. Translated, it gives CSAWTFSLAFGYTF. The rearrangement uses TRBV20-1 and TRBJ1-2; D is undetermined. V lost 6 bases, J lost 8 bases, and 22 bases lay in between. The CDR3 runs 14 residues. The germline gives CDR1 DFQATT, CDR2 SNEGSKA (reference sequence).

This clonotype was seen at least ten times. This sequence joins TRBV13 and TRBJ2-1; TRBD2 matches 14 bases. The CDR3 runs to 18 residues. Trimming took 4 bases from V and 0 from J; bases not matched to a gene: 5. The germline V gene has CDR1 PRHDT and CDR2 FYEKMQ (reference sequence). The CDR3: CASSSGTSGRGSYNEQFF. The CDR3 DNA follows: TGTGCCAGCAGCTCCGGGACTAGCGGGAGAGGCTCCTACAATGAGCAGTTCTTC.

At least ten counts were recorded for this clonotype. The chain employs TRBV4-3 and TRBJ2-3; no clear D gene. This CDR3 has 17 residues. Trimming removed 1 base at V and 0 bases at J, with 14 bases between. Looked up from germline, CDR1 is LGHNA and CDR2 is YSLEER. CDR3 nucleotides: TGCGCCAGCAGCCAAGGATCCGGTACAGATAGCACAGATACGCAGTATTTT. Translation: CASSQGSGTDSTDTQYF.

Many counts were recorded for this clonotype. The chain is built from TRBV4-3 and TRBJ2-3, with D uncertain. V dropped 0 bases and J dropped 2 bases, with 12 bases sitting between them. This CDR3 region has 16 residues. Germline assignment: CDR1 LGHNA and CDR2 YSLEER. The CDR3 spells CASSQDSGSTTDTQYF. As DNA, the CDR3 is TGCGCCAGCAGCCAAGATAGTGGCTCCACCACAGATACGCAGTATTTT.

This clonotype was seen many times. The V and J genes are TRBV20-1 and TRBJ2-7, with D maybe TRBD2 (5 bases). Germline values: CDR1 DFQATT, CDR2 SNEGSKA (reference sequence). The CDR3 runs 14 residues. The germline V and J ends were trimmed by 4 bases and 4 bases, with 17 bases remaining between them. CDR3 sequence reads: CSAKGGPADYEQYF. CDR3 sequence (DNA): TGCAGTGCTAAAGGTGGCCCAGCGGATTACGAGCAGTACTTC.

The chain has TRBV21-1 and TRBJ2-6; the listed D gene, TRBD1, was not tested against the DNA. TRBV21-1 is classified as a pseudogene. CDR3 length: 18 residues. The CDR3 coding sequence is TGTGCCAGCAGCAAACTCCGAAGACACAGGGGACGAGCCAACGTCCTGACTTTC. It is translated as CASSKLRRHRGRANVLTF.

This clonotype was detected many times. The gene calls are TRBV29-1 and TRBJ2-3; the D is unclear. The germline V gene has CDR1 SQVTM and CDR2 ANQGSEA. Trimming cost V 0 bases and J 6 bases, with 7 bases left between them. The CDR3 runs 12 residues. CDR3 residues: CSVEDPWDTQYF. Here the CDR3 DNA reads TGCAGCGTTGAAGATCCTTGGGATACGCAGTATTTT.